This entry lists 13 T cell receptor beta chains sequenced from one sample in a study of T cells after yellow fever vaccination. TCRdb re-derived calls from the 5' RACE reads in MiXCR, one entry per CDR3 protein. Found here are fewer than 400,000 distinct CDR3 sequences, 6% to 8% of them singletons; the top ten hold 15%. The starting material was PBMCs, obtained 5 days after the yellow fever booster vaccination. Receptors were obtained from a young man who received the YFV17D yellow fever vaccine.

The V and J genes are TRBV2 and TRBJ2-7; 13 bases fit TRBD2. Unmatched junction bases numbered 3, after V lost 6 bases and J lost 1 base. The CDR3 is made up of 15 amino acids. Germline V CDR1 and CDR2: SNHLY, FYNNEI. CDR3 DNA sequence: TGTGCCAGCAGGTGGACTAGCGGGGGTTCCTACGAGCAGTACTTC. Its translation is CASRWTSGGSYEQYF.

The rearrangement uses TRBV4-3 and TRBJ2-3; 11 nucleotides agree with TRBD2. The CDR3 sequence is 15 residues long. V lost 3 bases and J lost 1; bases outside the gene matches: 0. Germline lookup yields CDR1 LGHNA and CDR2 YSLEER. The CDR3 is CASSQTSGGTDTQYF. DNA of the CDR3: TGCGCCAGCAGCCAGACTAGCGGGGGCACAGATACGCAGTATTTT.

The CDR3 region has the DNA TGCAGTGCTAATGACCAAAGGGGTTTCAATGAGCAGTTCTTC. This sequence encodes CSANDQRGFNEQFF. The chain is built from TRBV20-1 and TRBJ2-1; the D gene is possibly TRBD1 (5 bases). Looked up from germline, CDR1 is DFQATT and CDR2 is SNEGSKA (reference sequence). The CDR3 is made up of 14 amino acids. Trimming stripped 4 bases from V and 6 bases from J, with 16 bases between.

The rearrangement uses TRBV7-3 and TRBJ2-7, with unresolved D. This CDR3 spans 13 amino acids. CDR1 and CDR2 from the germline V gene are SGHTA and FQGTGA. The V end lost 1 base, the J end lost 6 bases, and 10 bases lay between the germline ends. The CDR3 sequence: CASSLNLIGEQYF. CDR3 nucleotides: TGTGCCAGCAGCTTAAACTTGATCGGCGAGCAGTACTTC.

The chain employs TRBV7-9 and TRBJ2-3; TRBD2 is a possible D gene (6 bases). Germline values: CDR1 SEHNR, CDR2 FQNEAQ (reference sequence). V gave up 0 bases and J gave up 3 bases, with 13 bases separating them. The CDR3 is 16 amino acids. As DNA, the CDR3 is TGTGCCAGCAGCTTAGCGGCTAACCGGGGGACAGATACGCAGTATTTT. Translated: CASSLAANRGTDTQYF.

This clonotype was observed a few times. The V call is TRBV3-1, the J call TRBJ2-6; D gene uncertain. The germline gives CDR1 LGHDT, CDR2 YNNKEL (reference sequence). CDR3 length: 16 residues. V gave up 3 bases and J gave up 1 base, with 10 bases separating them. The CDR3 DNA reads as TGTGCCAGCAGCCACGAGAGAGCGTCTGGGGCCAACGTCCTGACTTTC. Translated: CASSHERASGANVLTF.

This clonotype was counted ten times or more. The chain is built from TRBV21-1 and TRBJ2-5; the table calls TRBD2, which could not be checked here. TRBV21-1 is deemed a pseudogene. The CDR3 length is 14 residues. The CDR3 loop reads CAIGLAGVGETQYF. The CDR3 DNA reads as TGTGCCATCGGACTAGCGGGAGTCGGAGAGACCCAGTACTTC.

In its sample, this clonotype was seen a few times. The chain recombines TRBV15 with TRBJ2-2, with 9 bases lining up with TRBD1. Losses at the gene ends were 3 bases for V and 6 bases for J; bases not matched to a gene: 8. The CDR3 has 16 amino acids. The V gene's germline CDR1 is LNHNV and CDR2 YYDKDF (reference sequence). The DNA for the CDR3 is TGTGCCACCAGCAGTCCCGACAGGGGGGTTCCCGGGGAGCTGTTTTTT. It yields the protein CATSSPDRGVPGELFF.

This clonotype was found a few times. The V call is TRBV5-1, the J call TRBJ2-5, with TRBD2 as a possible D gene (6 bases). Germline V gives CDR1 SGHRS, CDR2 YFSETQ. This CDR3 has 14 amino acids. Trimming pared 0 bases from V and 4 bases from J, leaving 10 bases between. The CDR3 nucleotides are TGCGCCAGCAGCTTGGATCTGGGGGGAGAGACCCAGTACTTC. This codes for CASSLDLGGETQYF. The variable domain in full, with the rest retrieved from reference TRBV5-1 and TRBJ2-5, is KAGVTQTPRYLIKTRGQQVTLSCSPISGHRSVSWYQQTPGQGLQFLFEYFSETQRNKGNFPGRFSGRQFSNSRSEMNVSTLELGDSALYLCASSLDLGGETQYFGPGTRLLVL.

This CDR3 is CASSSNREGEQYF. The CDR3 bases are TGTGCCAGCAGCTCAAACAGGGAGGGAGAGCAGTACTTC. This chain links TRBV12-3 or TRBV12-4 with TRBJ2-7; possibly TRBD2 for D (7 bases). Trimming left V 6 bases short and J 7 bases short, with 16 bases between. CDR3 length: 13 amino acids.

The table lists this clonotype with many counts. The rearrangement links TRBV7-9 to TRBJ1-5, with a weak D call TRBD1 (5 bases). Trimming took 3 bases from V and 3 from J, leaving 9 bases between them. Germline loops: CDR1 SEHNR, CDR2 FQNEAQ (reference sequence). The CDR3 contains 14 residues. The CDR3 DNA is TGTGCCAGCAGCTTGGACAACAACAATCAGCCCCAGCATTTT. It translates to CASSLDNNNQPQHF.

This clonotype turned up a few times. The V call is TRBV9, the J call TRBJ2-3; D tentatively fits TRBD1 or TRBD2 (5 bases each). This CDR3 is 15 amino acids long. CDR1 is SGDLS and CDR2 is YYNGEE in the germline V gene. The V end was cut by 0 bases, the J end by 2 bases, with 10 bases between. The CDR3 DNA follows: TGTGCCAGCAGCGTAGGGGACCAGGACACAGATACGCAGTATTTT. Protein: CASSVGDQDTDTQYF.

The CDR3 nucleotides are TGCGCCAGCAGCGCCGGGACTCAGACCCAGTACTTC. The encoded protein is CASSAGTQTQYF. The gene calls are TRBV5-1 and TRBJ2-5; tentative D call: TRBD2 (6 bases). This CDR3 is 12 amino acids long. Per germline, CDR1 SGHRS and CDR2 YFSETQ. Trimming pared 4 bases from V and 6 bases from J, leaving 10 bases between.